This TCR beta chain was identified in a study of shared clonotypes between healthy human individuals. Turning to this clone: This sample includes further DNA sequences coding for the same CDR3.

Naive CD8 cells lacked CD45RO, underwent positive selection for CCR7 and left out terminally differentiated effector memory CD45RA+ cells. Libraries were prepared by immunoSEQ multiplex PCR; TCRdb keeps only in-frame clonotypes and omits some of them. Among around 2.1 million clones listed, 85% to 95% were seen once. The sequencing sample was made of naive CD8+ T cells from PBMCs. This TCR derives from a man between 18 and 35 years old in good health. Some clones in this sample may be carry-over from other donors' samples.

In DNA form, the CDR3 reads TGTGCCAGCAGTTTAGGGACAGGGCCCTACGAGCAGTACTTC. Translation: CASSLGTGPYEQYF. This chain connects TRBV28 to TRBJ2-7; 9 nucleotides agree with TRBD1. CDR1 is MDHEN, CDR2 SYDVKM, per germline. The CDR3 loop spans 14 amino acids. The ends lost 2 bases at V and 2 bases at J; junction bases unmatched: 1.